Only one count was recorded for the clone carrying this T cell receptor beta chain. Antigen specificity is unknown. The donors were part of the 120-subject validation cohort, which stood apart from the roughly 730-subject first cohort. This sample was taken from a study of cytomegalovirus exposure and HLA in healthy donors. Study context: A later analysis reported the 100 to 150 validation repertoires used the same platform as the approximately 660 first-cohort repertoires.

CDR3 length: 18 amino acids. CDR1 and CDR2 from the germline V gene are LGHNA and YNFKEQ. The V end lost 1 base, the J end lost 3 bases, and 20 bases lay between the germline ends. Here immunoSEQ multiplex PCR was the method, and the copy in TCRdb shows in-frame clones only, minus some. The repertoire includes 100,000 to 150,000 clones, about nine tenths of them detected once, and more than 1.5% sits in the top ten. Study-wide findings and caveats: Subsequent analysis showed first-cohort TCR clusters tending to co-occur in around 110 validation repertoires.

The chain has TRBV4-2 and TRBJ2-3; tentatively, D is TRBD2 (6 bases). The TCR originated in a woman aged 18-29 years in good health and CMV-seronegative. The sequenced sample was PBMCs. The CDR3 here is CASSQATRVAGLTDTQYF. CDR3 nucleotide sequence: TGTGCCAGCAGCCAAGCCACCCGGGTGGCGGGACTTACAGATACGCAGTATTTT.